The sequence of this T cell receptor beta chain was determined in a study of OX40 agonist ivuxolimab in advanced cancers. Sequencing was performed with immunoSEQ multiplex PCR; in TCRdb, only in-frame clones are kept and a portion is missing. The sample holds about 60,000 clones, 84% seen once. Findings and caveats of the study: In general, CD8+ T cells held more expanded clones than CD4+ did, on average. Some nonresponders likewise displayed low normalized T-cell clonal expansion.

Between the trimmed V and J ends, which lost 8 bases and 7 bases, there was a span of 12 bases. In germline, CDR1 is LNHDA, CDR2 SQIVND (reference sequence). This CDR3 has 12 residues. Regarding this clone: Its antigen is not identified.

The chain combines TRBV19 with TRBJ1-5, with D unclear. The TCR sequence derives from an adult with an advanced solid tumor such as melanoma, head and neck, liver or kidney cancer. Sequencing used CD4+ or CD8+ T cells sorted from blood, obtained in a trial of the OX40 agonist ivuxolimab. The CDR3 coding sequence is TGTGCCAGTCAAGATCCAAGGCAGCCCCAGCATTTT. Residues: CASQDPRQPQHF.